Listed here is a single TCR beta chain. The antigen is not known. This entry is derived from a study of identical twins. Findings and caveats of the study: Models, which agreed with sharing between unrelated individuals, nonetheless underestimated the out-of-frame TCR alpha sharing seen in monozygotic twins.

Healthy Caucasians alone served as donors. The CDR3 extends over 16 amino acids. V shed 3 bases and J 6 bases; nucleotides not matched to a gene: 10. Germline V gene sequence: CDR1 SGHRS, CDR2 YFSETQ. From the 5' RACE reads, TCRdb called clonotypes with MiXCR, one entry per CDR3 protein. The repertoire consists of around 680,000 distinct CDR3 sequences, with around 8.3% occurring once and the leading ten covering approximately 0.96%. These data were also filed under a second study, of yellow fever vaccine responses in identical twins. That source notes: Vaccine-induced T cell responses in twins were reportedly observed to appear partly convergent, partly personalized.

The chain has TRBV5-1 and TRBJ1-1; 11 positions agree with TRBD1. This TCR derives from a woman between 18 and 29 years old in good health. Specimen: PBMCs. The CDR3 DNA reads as TGCGCCAGCAGCTACGGACAGGGGGCGCGTGGGGCTGAAGCTTTCTTT. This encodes CASSYGQGARGAEAFF.